This entry is about one TCR beta chain. Its antigen is as yet unknown. The record originates from a study of beta chain features in type 1 diabetes. Regarding the study as a whole: VDJ junctions from type 1 diabetes patients carried fewer insertions and larger deletions. TCRB CDR3s were moderately but significantly shorter in Type 1 diabetes patients in all four CD4+ subsets. Sequencing of cDNA might inflate the share of cells that strongly express TCR.

The sequenced template was cDNA made from the entire isolated RNA. TCRdb's table, derived via immunoSEQ multiplex PCR, lists solely in-frame clones and lacks some. This table has around 650,000 clones, roughly an eighth appearing once. Germline CDR1 KGHSH, CDR2 LQKENI. Trimming took 6 bases from V and 6 from J, leaving 15 bases between them. The CDR3 covers 14 residues. The sequence was obtained from a man aged 30 to 45 with type 1 diabetes. Sequenced material: naive CD4+ T cells from blood. This sequence joins TRBV18 and TRBJ1-5, with D perhaps TRBD1 (6 bases). The CDR3 protein is CASSSQTGTQPQHF. For the CDR3, the DNA is TGTGCCAGCTCTTCACAGACAGGAACTCAGCCCCAGCATTTT.